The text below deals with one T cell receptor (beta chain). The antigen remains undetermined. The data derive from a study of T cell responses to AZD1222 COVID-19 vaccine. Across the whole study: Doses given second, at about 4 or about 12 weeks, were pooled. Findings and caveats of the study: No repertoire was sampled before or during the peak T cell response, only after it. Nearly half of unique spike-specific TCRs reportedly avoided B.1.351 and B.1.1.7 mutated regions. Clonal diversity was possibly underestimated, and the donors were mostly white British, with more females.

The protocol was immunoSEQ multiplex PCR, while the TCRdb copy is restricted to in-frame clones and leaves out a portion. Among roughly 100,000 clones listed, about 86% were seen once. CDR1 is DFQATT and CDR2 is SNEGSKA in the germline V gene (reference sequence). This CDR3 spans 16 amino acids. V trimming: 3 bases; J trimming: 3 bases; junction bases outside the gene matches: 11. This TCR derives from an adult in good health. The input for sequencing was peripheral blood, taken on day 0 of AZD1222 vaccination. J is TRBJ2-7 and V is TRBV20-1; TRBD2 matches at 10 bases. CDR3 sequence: CSASGGSGGRRYEQYF. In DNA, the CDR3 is TGCAGTGCTAGTGGGGGTAGCGGGGGGCGGCGCTACGAGCAGTACTTC.